The entry below gives a single T cell receptor beta chain sequence along with its context. There is no known antigen for this receptor. Per-base qualities were not stored, and no clone one base away is much larger. According to the study, the label for this sample's treatment or condition signals: some 20 received Ad26.COV2.S at low or high dose, single or two shots; several received placebo; per-sample allocation not given. Repertoires of vaccine and placebo recipients were sequenced from samples collected on day 63 after the first injection. In Cohort 1b, about two dozen adults aged 18-55 years were enrolled at a single site in Boston, USA, between 29 July and 7 August 2020. Ad26.COV2.S was a replication-incompetent adenovirus type 26 vector that expressed a prefusion-stabilized SARS-CoV-2 spike protein derived from the original Wuhan strain. The immunoSEQ Assay was the method used to sequence TCRbeta CDR3 regions. After extraction, genomic DNA underwent amplification by bias-controlled multiplex PCR, followed by high-throughput sequencing. The authors' analysis ran thus. To quantify the absolute abundance of every unique TCRbeta CDR3 region, sequences were collapsed and filtered. Usable DNA was measured by amplifying reference genes present in all nucleated cells, and TCRbeta template counts were normalized to that usable DNA to estimate T cell fraction. Repertoire TCRs were annotated as SARS-CoV-2-specific when V gene, CDR3 amino acid sequence and J gene were exactly matched to a known reactive TCR set. MIRA supplied the reference SARS-CoV-2 TCR set, which was filtered for enrichment in COVID-19-positive ImmuneCODE repertoires so that public or cross-reactive TCRs were removed. Using the MIRA antigens, annotated TCRs were further analysed by specific ORF or by position within an ORF. Breadth was defined as the number of annotated unique rearrangements divided by the total number of unique productive rearrangements, and depth was defined as the summed frequency of the annotated unique rearrangements. TCR breadth was compared between groups using two-sided Wilcoxon rank-sum tests. The clones in this table, taken by TCRdb from immuneACCESS, are in-frame only. Not every clone is retained; where verified, under half of the shortfall comes from an unresolved V gene, and the cause of the rest is unknown. The V and J calls and the clone size are those of that table, but D and trimming were determined from the DNA. Across this sample there are about 320,000 clones, with around four fifths seen only once. The ten biggest clones cover 2% to 2.5% of the sample.

This sample is part of a study of Ad26.COV2.S vaccination and SARS-CoV-2 variants (TCRdb year 2021). Regarding the complete study: Donors in the vaccine arm were drawn from COV1001, a multicentre, randomized, double-blind, placebo-controlled phase I-IIa trial testing Ad26.COV2.S in healthy adults. TCRbeta repertoire sequencing served as the tool for gauging how specific and how broad the SARS-CoV-2-reactive T cell receptors were following Ad26.COV2.S vaccination. Dosing of Ad26.COV2.S was intramuscular, at either 5x10^10 or 1x10^11 viral particles, delivered as one shot or as two shots spaced 56 days apart. Trial participants were randomized into five groups of five, in which low-dose or high-dose Ad26.COV2.S was given once or twice, or placebo was given on both occasions. Blinding of investigators to trial group allocation was maintained during experiments and outcome assessment. A total of roughly 30 samples were included in the TCR-sequenced set, comprising roughly 19 Ad26.COV2.S vaccine recipients, 5 placebo recipients and 8 SARS-CoV-2 convalescent individuals. Results and caveats for the whole study, not just this receptor: After vaccination, substantial breadth of spike-specific CD8+ and CD4+ T cell responses was reported. Spike-specific TCR breadth was higher in Ad26.COV2.S recipients than in placebo recipients (P = 0.0014). It was noted by the authors that total T cell responses may have been underestimated by the TCR breadth and depth analyses. Vaccine and placebo recipients had similar non-spike TCR breadth, a finding consistent with the vaccine containing only spike. The study lacked the statistical power to compare responses across vaccine doses or regimens.

The germline V and J ends show losses of 7 bases and 2 bases respectively, and no gene match explains 1 base of the junction. From the cysteine through the phenylalanine, the CDR3 covers 14 amino acids. Solely the CDR3 DNA is kept, with 42 bases framed from the first base. CDR1 and CDR2 (MGHDK, SYGVNS) derive from the germline V gene. The input for sequencing was peripheral blood, taken in a trial of Ad26.COV2.S vaccine versus placebo. The rearrangement joined TRBV25-1 to TRBJ1-3; 11 nucleotides in the junction match TRBD1. The sequence was obtained from a person between 18 and 60 years old who received the Ad26.COV2.S COVID-19 vaccine or a placebo. The nucleotides read TGTGCCAGCAAGGGACAGGGGGCTGGAAACACCATATATTTT. It translates as CASKGQGAGNTIYF.